The T cell receptor beta chain described here comes from a study of preoperative IRX-2 immunotherapy in early breast cancer. Stated treatment: preoperative locoregional IRX-2 cytokine immunotherapy. Samples came from a phase Ib trial of preoperative locoregional IRX-2 cytokine immunotherapy. Libraries were prepared by immunoSEQ multiplex PCR; TCRdb keeps only in-frame clonotypes and omits some of them. The repertoire holds about 19,000 clones, with around 85% as singletons. The TCR sequence derives from a human donor with breast cancer. The sequences come from lymph node tissue, collected after IRX-2 immunotherapy.

The CDR3 protein is CASSEATGRNSPLHF. CDR3 sequence (DNA): TGTGCCAGCAGTGAAGCCACAGGGAGGAATTCACCCCTCCACTTT. This chain links TRBV6-7 with TRBJ1-6; weak D call: TRBD1 (6 bases). TRBV6-7 is noted as an ORF with a role that remains uncertain. The CDR3 has 15 residues. V lost 5 bases to trimming and J lost 7 bases, with 15 bases between them.